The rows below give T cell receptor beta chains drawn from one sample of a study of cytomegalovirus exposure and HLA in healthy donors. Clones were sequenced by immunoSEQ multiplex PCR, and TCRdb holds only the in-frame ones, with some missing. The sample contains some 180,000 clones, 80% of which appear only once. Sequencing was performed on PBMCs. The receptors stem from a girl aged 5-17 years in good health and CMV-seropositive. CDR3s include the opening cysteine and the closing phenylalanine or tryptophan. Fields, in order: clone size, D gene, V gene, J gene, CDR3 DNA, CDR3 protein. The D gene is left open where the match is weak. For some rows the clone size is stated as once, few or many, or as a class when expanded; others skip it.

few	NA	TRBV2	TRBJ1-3	TGTGCCAGCATGGGAGGATCTGGAAACACCATATATTTT	CASMGGSGNTIYF
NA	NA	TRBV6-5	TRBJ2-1	TGTGCCAGCCACTCAACACAGTTCAATGAGCAGTTCTTC	CASHSTQFNEQFF
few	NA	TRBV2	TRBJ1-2	TGTGCCAGCATAGGGACTGTTCTTTCCGGGTATGGCTACACCTTC	CASIGTVLSGYGYTF
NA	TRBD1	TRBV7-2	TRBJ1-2	TGTGCCAGCAGCTTCAAATTGGCAGGGGGAGGCTACACCTTC	CASSFKLAGGGYTF
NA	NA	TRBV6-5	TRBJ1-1	TGTGCCAGCAGTTACTCGAGCGGTACTCGGACTGAAGCTTTCTTT	CASSYSSGTRTEAFF
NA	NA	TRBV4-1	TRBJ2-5	TGCGCCAGCAGCCTCGAAGAGACCCAGTACTTC	CASSLEETQYF
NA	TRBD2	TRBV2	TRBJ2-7	TGTGCCAGCAGTCCGTTGGGGGTGCGGGGGAGCTCCTACGAGCAGTACTTC	CASSPLGVRGSSYEQYF
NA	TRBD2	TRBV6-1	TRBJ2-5	TGTGCCAGCATAGCTAGCGGGACTGAGACCCAGTACTTC	CASIASGTETQYF
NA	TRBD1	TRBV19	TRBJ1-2	TGTGCCAGTAGTACCTGGGACAGGGCGGACTATGGCTACACCTTC	CASSTWDRADYGYTF
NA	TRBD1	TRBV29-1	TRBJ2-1	TGCAGCGAGTCGGGACAGGCCTACAATGAGCAGTTCTTC	CSESGQAYNEQFF
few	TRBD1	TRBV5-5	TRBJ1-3	TGTGCCAGCAGCTTGGCCCCTCAGGGGGTCCGGGGAAACACCATATATTTT	CASSLAPQGVRGNTIYF
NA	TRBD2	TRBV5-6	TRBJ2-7	TGTGCCAGCAGCCCACTAGCGCGGTACGAGCAGTACTTC	CASSPLARYEQYF